Below are 9 T cell receptor beta chains sequenced from a single sample in a study of blood T cells in healthy people across ages. A sample-barcoded 5' primer and a J-beta primer mix were used in a second PCR of roughly 6 to 12 cycles. TCRdb passed the 5' RACE reads through MiXCR, listing each CDR3 protein once. The sample shows 750,000 to 950,000 distinct CDR3 sequences, 25% to 30% of them seen only once. The same data also went into a second study, on T cells of mothers and their children.

The sequenced material came from blood. Receptors were obtained from a woman aged 40 to 50 in good health.

The J gene is TRBJ2-5, the V gene TRBV4-2; 9 nucleotides agree with TRBD2. CDR1 and CDR2 from the germline V gene are LGHNA and YNFKEQ. With V trimmed by 0 bases and J by 5 bases, 7 bases remained unmatched. The CDR3 loop spans 16 amino acids. CDR3 region: CASSQDGSGSVETQYF. The CDR3 region has the DNA TGTGCCAGCAGCCAAGATGGTAGCGGGAGTGTTGAGACCCAGTACTTC.

This clonotype was detected only a few times. The J gene is TRBJ2-7, the V gene TRBV20-1; D unresolved. Germline CDR1 is DFQATT and CDR2 is SNEGSKA (reference sequence). This CDR3 comprises 11 residues. The ends were cut back, 0 bases at V and 5 bases at J, with 5 bases in the middle. CDR3 residues: CSARDLHEQYF. In DNA, the CDR3 is TGCAGTGCTAGAGATCTCCACGAGCAGTACTTC.

The chain has TRBV15 and TRBJ2-1; 7 bases match TRBD2. The V segment lost 1 base and the J segment 4 bases; nucleotides outside the gene matches: 7. Germline values: CDR1 LNHNV, CDR2 YYDKDF (reference sequence). The CDR3 extends over 16 amino acids. The CDR3 loop is CATSRGIAGLYNEQFF. In DNA form, the CDR3 reads TGTGCCACCAGCAGAGGGATAGCGGGCCTTTACAATGAGCAGTTCTTC.

This sequence joins TRBV27 and TRBJ2-7; no reliable D call. Deletions cut 3 bases from V and 7 bases from J, with 16 bases between. The germline V gene has CDR1 MNHEY and CDR2 SMNVEV (reference sequence). The CDR3 has 14 residues. The CDR3 DNA sequence: TGTGCCAGCAGTTTGGGGTCGGCCGGCAATGAGCAGTACTTC. Translated: CASSLGSAGNEQYF.

The chain has TRBV18 and TRBJ1-2; TRBD1 is a possible D gene (6 bases). Germline V gene lookup returns CDR1 KGHSH and CDR2 LQKENI. This CDR3 is 13 amino acids long. Trimming took off 2 bases at V and 7 bases at J, with 11 bases between the two ends. CDR3 residues: CASSPGGGIGYTF. Here the CDR3 DNA reads TGTGCCAGCTCACCAGGGGGCGGAATTGGCTACACCTTC.

V gene TRBV3-1 combines with J gene TRBJ2-7; the D is unclear. The CDR3 has 13 residues. The germline V gene has CDR1 LGHDT and CDR2 YNNKEL (reference sequence). V was trimmed by 2 bases and J by 3 bases, leaving 8 bases between them. The CDR3 coding sequence is TGTGCCAGCAGCCAACTAGTAGACTACGAGCAGTACTTC. This gives the protein CASSQLVDYEQYF.

This clonotype was counted ten times or more. This chain joins TRBV10-3 and TRBJ1-6; 9 bases are a match to TRBD1. The CDR3 is 13 amino acids. The V segment lost 8 bases and the J segment 8 bases; nucleotides outside the gene matches: 4. Germline assignment: CDR1 ENHRY and CDR2 SYGVKD. The CDR3 spells CAIGTGKDSPLHF. Written as DNA, the CDR3 is TGTGCCATCGGGACAGGGAAAGATTCACCCCTCCACTTT.

This clonotype has ten or more counts. CDR3 region: CSAGKGAYEQYF. The CDR3 DNA follows: TGCAGTGCTGGAAAGGGCGCCTACGAGCAGTACTTC. V gene TRBV20-1 combines with J gene TRBJ2-7, with D unclear. The CDR3 is 12 amino acids. Germline CDR1 is DFQATT and CDR2 is SNEGSKA (reference sequence). Trimming took 5 bases from V and 2 from J, leaving 10 bases between them.

This clonotype was counted between two and nine times. DNA for the CDR3: TGTGCCAGCAGTTACACCAGGGCCGGGGAGCTGTTTTTT. This codes for CASSYTRAGELFF. The chain has TRBV27 and TRBJ2-2, with D perhaps TRBD1 (5 bases). From germline, CDR1 is MNHEY and CDR2 SMNVEV (reference sequence). The CDR3 extends over 13 amino acids. Deletions cut 4 bases from V and 6 bases from J, with 9 bases between.